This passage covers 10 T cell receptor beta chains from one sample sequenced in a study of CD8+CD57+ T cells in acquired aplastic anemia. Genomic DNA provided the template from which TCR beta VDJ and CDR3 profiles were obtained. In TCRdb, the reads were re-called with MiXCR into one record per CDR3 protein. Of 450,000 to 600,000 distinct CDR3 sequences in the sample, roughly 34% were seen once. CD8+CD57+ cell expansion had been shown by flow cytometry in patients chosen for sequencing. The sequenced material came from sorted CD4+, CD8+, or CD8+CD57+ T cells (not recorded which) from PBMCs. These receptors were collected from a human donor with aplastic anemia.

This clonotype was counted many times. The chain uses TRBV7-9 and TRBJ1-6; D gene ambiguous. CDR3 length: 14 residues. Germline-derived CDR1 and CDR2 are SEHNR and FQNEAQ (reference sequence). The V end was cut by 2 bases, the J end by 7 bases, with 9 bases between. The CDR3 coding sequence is TGTGCCAGCAGCTTATTGGGTGTCAATTCACCCCTCCACTTT. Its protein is CASSLLGVNSPLHF.

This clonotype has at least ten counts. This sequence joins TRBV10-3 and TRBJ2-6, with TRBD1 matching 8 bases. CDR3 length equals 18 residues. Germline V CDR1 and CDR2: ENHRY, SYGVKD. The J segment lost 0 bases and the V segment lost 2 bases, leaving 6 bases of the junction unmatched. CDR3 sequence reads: CAISEETGGISGANVLTF. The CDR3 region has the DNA TGTGCCATCAGTGAGGAAACAGGGGGAATCTCTGGGGCCAACGTCCTGACTTTC.

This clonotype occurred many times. The DNA for the CDR3 is TGTGCCAGCAGCCTCCGTTCAGCCAAAAACATTCAGTACTTC. This gives the protein CASSLRSAKNIQYF. This chain links TRBV14 with TRBJ2-4; D gene uncertain. With 4 bases removed from V and 0 bases from J, the gap between germline ends came to 7 bases. Germline assignment: CDR1 SGHDN and CDR2 FVKESK. This CDR3 spans 14 amino acids.

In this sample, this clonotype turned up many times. CDR3 nucleotides: TGTGCCAGCAGCTTAGTGCCGGCCAGATCTGAAGCTTTCTTT. Translating gives CASSLVPARSEAFF. The J gene is TRBJ1-1, the V gene TRBV13; D unclear. CDR3 size: 14 residues. Looked up from germline, CDR1 is PRHDT and CDR2 is FYEKMQ (reference sequence). With 1 base removed from V and 6 bases from J, the gap between germline ends came to 12 bases.

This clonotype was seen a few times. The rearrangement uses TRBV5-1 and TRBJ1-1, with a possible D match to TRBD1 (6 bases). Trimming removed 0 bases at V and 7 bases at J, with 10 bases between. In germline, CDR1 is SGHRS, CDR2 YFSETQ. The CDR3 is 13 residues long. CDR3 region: CASSLGQVGEAFF. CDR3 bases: TGCGCCAGCAGCTTGGGACAGGTCGGTGAAGCTTTCTTT.

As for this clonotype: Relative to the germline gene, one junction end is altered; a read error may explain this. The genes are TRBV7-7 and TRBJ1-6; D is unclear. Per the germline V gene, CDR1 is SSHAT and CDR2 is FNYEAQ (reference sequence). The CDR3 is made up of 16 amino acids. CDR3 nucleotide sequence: TGTGCTAGCAGCTTGGCCGGGAAGACACCTAATTCACCCCTCCACTTT. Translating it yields CASSLAGKTPNSPLHF.

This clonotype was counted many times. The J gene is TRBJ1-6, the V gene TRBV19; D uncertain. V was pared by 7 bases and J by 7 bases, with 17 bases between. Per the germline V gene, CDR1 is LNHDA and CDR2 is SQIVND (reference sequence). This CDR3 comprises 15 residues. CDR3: CASTDGSVANSPLHF. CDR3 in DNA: TGTGCCAGTACCGATGGTTCGGTAGCGAATTCACCCCTCCACTTT.

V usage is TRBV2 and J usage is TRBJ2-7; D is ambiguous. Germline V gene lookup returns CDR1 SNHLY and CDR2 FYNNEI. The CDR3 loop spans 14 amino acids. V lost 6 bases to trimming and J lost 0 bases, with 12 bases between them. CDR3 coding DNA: TGTGCCAGCAGGGGTGGGGATACCTCCTACGAGCAGTACTTC. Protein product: CASRGGDTSYEQYF.

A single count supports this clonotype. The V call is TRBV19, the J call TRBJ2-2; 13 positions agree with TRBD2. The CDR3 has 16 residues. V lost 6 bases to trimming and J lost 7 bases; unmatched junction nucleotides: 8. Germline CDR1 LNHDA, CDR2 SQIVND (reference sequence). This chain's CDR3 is CASRHGLAGEGGELFF. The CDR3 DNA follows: TGTGCCAGTAGACACGGACTAGCGGGAGAGGGCGGGGAGCTGTTTTTT.

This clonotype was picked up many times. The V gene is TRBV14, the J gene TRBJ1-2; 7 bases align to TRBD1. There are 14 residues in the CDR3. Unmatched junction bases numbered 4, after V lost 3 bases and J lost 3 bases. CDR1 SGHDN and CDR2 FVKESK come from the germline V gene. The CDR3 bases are TGTGCCAGCAGCCAGCCAGGGGGAGACTATGGCTACACCTTC. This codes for CASSQPGGDYGYTF.